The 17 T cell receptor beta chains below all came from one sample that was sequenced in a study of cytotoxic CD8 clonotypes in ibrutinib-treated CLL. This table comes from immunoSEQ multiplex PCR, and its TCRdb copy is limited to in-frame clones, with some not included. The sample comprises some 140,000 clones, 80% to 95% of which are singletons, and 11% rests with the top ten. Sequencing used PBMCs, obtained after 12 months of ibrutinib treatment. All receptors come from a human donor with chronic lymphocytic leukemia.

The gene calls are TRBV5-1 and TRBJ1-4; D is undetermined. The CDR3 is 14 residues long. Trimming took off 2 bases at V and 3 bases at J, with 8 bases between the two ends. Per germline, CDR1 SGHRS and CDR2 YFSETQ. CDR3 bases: TGCGCCAGCAGCTTCAAGGTACCTAATGAAAAACTGTTTTTT. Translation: CASSFKVPNEKLFF. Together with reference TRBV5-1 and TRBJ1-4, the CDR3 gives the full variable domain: KAGVTQTPRYLIKTRGQQVTLSCSPISGHRSVSWYQQTPGQGLQFLFEYFSETQRNKGNFPGRFSGRQFSNSRSEMNVSTLELGDSALYLCASSFKVPNEKLFFGSGTQLSVL.

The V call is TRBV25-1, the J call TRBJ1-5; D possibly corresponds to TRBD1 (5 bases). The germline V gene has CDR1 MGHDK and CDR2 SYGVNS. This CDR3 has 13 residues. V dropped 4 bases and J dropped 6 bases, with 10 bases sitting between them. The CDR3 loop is CASSGQGIQPQHF. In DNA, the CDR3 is TGTGCCAGCAGTGGGCAGGGTATTCAGCCCCAGCATTTT.

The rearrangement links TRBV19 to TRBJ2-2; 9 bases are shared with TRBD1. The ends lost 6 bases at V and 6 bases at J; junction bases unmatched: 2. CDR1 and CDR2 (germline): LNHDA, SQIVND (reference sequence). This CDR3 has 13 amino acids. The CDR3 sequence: CASSRTGAGELFF. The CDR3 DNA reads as TGTGCCAGTAGCAGGACAGGGGCCGGGGAGCTGTTTTTT.

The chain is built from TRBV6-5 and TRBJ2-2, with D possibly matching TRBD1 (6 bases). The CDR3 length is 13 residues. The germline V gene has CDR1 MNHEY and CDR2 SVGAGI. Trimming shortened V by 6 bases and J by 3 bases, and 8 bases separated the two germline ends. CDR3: CASSRTDTGELFF. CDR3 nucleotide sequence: TGTGCCAGCAGCCGGACAGACACCGGGGAGCTGTTTTTT.

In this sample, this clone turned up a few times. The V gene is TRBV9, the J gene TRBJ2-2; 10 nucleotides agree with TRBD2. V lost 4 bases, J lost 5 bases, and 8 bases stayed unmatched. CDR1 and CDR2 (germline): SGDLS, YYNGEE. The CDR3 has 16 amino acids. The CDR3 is CASSSSGRERTGELFF. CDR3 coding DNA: TGTGCCAGCAGCTCTAGCGGGAGAGAGAGAACCGGGGAGCTGTTTTTT.

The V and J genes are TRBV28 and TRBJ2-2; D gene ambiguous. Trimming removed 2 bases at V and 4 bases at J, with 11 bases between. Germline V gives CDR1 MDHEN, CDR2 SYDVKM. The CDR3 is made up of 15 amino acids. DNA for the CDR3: TGTGCCAGCAGTTTACTCAGTGGCAGCACCGGGGAGCTGTTTTTT. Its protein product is CASSLLSGSTGELFF.

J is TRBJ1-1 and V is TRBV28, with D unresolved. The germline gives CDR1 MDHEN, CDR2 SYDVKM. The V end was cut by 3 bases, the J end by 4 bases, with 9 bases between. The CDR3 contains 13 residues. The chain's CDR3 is CASSLGRSTEAFF. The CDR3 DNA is TGTGCCAGCAGTTTGGGCCGGTCCACTGAAGCTTTCTTT.

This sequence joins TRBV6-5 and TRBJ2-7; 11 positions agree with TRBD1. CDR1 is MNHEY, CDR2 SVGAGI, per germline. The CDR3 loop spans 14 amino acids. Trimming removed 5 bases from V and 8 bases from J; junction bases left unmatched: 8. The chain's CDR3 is CASSRSGQGEKQYF. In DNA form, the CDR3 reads TGTGCCAGCAGTCGATCGGGACAGGGGGAAAAGCAGTACTTC.

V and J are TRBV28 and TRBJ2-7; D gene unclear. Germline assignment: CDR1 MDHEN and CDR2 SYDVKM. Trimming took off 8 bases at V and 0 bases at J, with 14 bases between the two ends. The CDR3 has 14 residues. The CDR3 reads CASQFGGPSYEQYF. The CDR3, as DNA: TGTGCCAGCCAGTTCGGCGGTCCCTCCTACGAGCAGTACTTC.

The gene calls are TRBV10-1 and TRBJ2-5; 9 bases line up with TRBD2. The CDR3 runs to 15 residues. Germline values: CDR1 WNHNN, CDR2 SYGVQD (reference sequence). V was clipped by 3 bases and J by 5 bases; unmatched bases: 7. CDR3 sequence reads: CASSEGLAGVETQYF. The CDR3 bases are TGCGCCAGCAGTGAAGGGTTAGCGGGAGTGGAGACCCAGTACTTC.

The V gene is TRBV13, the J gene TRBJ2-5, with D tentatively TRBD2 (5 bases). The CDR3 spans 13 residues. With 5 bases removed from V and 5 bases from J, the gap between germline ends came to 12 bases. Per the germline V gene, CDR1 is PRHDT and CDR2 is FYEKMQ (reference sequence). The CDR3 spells CASSQRAAETQYF. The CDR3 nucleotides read TGTGCCAGCAGCCAGAGGGCCGCGGAGACCCAGTACTTC.

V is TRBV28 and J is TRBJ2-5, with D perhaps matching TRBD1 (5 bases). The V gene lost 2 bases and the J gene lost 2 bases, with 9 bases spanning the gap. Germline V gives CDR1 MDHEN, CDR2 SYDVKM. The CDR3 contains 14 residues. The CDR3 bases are TGTGCCAGCAGTTTACCTACAGGACAAGAGACCCAGTACTTC. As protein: CASSLPTGQETQYF.

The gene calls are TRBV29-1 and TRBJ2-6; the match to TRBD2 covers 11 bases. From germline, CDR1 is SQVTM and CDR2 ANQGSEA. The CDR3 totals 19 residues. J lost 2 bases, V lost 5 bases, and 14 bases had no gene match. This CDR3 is CSVSGGELAGVTGANVLTF. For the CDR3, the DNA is TGCAGCGTTTCCGGAGGGGAACTAGCGGGAGTAACTGGGGCCAACGTCCTGACTTTC. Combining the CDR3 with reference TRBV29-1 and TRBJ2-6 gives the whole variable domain SAVISQKPSRDICQRGTSLTIQCQVDSQVTMMFWYRQQPGQSLTLIATANQGSEATYESGFVIDKFPISRPNLTFSTLTVSNMSPEDSSIYLCSVSGGELAGVTGANVLTFGAGSRLTVL.

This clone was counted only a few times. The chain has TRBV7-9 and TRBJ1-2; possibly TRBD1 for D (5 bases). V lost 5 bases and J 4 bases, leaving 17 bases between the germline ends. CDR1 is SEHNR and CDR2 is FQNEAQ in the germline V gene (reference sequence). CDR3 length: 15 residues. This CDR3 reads CASSHGSWGTYGYTF. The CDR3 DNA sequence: TGTGCCAGCAGCCACGGCTCCTGGGGCACCTATGGCTACACCTTC.

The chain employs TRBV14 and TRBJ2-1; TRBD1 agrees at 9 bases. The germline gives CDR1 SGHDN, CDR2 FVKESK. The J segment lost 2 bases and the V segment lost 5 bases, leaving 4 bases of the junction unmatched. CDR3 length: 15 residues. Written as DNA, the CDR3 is TGTGCCAGCAGCTTGGGACAGGGACCCTACAATGAGCAGTTCTTC. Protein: CASSLGQGPYNEQFF.

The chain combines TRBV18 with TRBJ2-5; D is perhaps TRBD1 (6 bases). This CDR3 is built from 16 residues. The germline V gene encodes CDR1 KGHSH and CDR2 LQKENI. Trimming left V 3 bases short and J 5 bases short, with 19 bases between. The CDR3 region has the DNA TGTGCCAGCTCACCCCTCAACGTGGGGGCGAGGGAGACCCAGTACTTC. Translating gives CASSPLNVGARETQYF.

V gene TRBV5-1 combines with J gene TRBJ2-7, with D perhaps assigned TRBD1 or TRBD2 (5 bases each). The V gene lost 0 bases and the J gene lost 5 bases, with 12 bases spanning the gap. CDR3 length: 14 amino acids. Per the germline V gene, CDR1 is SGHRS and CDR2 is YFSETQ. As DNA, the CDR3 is TGCGCCAGCAGCTTGGGACAGATGGGACACGAGCAGTACTTC. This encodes CASSLGQMGHEQYF.